This is a list of T cell receptor beta chains from one sample in a study of shared clonotypes between healthy human individuals. Measured with immunoSEQ multiplex PCR; TCRdb has only the in-frame clones, and not every one. The table shows a few hundred thousand clones, with around 80% occurring only once. The sample taken for sequencing was PBMCs. The receptors come from a woman aged 40-49 years in good health. Some clones in this sample may be carry-over from other donors' samples. CDR3s include the opening cysteine and the closing phenylalanine or tryptophan. A D gene is named only where the DNA matches it firmly.

>TRBV7-3|TRBJ2-7|-
CASNHERGGTPYEQYF
>TRBV4-2|TRBJ2-1|TRBD1
CASSQDRDSLSYNEQFF
>TRBV19|TRBJ2-1|-
CASSITGLQGNEQFF
>TRBV30|TRBJ1-5|-
CAWSPMGPGGQPQHF
>TRBV2|TRBJ2-5|-
CASSERGNWYQETQYF
>TRBV5-4|TRBJ2-2|-
CASSMHNEGDTGELFF
>TRBV5-1|TRBJ1-1|TRBD1
CASSLRGQNTEAFF
>TRBV9|TRBJ2-7|TRBD2
CASSVASSGYEQYF
>TRBV29-1|TRBJ2-6|-
CSVKTGANVLTF
>TRBV11-3|TRBJ2-2|-
CASSLDGRGGTGELFF
>TRBV28|TRBJ2-3|-
CASSLTGEGTDTQYF
>TRBV5-5|TRBJ2-6|-
CASSLGVGSGANVLTF
>TRBV7-8|TRBJ2-1|-
CASSLQAGIAAYNEQFF
>TRBV6-1|TRBJ1-5|-
CASSESGSGQPQHF
>TRBV4-2|TRBJ2-7|TRBD2
CASSHGTSGSYEQYF
>TRBV27|TRBJ1-3|-
CASSLGQPRSGNTIYF
>TRBV5-5|TRBJ1-2|-
CASSQPPYSGYTF
>TRBV19|TRBJ2-4|-
CASSRREGAKNIQYF
>TRBV29-1|TRBJ2-6|-
CSVVSPGSGANVLTF
>TRBV19|TRBJ1-5|-
CASSRWGGLNQPQHF
>TRBV7-6|TRBJ2-1|-
CASRALGGGYNEQFF
>TRBV4-2|TRBJ2-2|TRBD2
CASSPGTSGTLGTGELFF
>TRBV11-2|TRBJ2-1|TRBD2
CASRPLAGNYNEQFF
>TRBV5-1|TRBJ2-7|-
CASSLASLGEKYEQYF
>TRBV4-1|TRBJ1-1|-
CASSQRNTEAFF
>TRBV7-3|TRBJ2-1|-
CASSPGTQSPNEQFF
>TRBV5-1|TRBJ1-3|-
CASSFAEGSGNTIYF
>TRBV9|TRBJ2-2|-
CASSVEPGELFF
>TRBV7-3|TRBJ1-1|TRBD1
CASSSRGQTEAFF
>TRBV5-1|TRBJ2-1|TRBD2
CASSPELAAYSYNEQFF
>TRBV6-1|TRBJ2-5|-
CASRPDSGSTETQYF
>TRBV28|TRBJ2-1|TRBD1
CASTPVVTGVNEQFF
>TRBV5-1|TRBJ1-1|TRBD1
CASSLQGGSEAFF
>TRBV19|TRBJ1-1|TRBD1
CASSRGTGVNTEAFF
>TRBV5-1|TRBJ1-1|-
CASSLDGGREAEAFF
>TRBV7-2|TRBJ2-7|-
CASSFSGTYEQYF
>TRBV11-2|TRBJ1-1|-
CASSSTGFEAFF
>TRBV18|TRBJ2-2|-
CASSPGRPPNTGELFF
>TRBV5-6|TRBJ1-2|-
CASSLTEYGYTF
>TRBV7-6|TRBJ2-3|-
CASSYSGVTDTQYF
>TRBV7-9|TRBJ2-2|TRBD2
CASSSGAGINTGELFF
>TRBV5-1|TRBJ1-2|-
CASSLTGTGVYGYTF